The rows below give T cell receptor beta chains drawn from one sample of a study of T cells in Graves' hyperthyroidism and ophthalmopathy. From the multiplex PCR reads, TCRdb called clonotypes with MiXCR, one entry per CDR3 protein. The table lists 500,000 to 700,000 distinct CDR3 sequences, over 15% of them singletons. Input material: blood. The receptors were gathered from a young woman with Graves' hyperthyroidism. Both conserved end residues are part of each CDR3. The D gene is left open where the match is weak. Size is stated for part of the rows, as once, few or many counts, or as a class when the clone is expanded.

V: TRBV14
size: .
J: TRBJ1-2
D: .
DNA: TGTGCCAGCAGCCACGTCAAAACCGGGACACCTTTTGCTTACTATGGCTACACCTTC
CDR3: CASSHVKTGTPFAYYGYTF

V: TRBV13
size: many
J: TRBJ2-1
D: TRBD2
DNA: TGTGCCAGCAGCCCTTGGTCTAGCGGGAGTCGTGAGCAGTTCTTC
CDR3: CASSPWSSGSREQFF

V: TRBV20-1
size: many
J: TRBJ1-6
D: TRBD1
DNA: TGCAGTGCTAGATTACAGGGGAATTCACCCCTCCACTTT
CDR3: CSARLQGNSPLHF

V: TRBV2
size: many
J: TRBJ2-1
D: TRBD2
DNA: TGTGCCAGCAGGGAAGGCGGGAGGGGGTACAATGAGCAGTTCTTC
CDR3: CASREGGRGYNEQFF

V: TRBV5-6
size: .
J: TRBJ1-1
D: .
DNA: TGTGCCAGCAGCTTCGACCCCGGGCGTGAAGCTTTCTTT
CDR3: CASSFDPGREAFF

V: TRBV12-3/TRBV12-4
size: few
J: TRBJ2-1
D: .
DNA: TGTGCCAGCAGTTTCTACCAGGGGGGGGTCAATGAGCAGTTCTTC
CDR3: CASSFYQGGVNEQFF

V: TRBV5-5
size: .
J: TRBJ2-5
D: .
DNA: TGTGCCAGCAGCTTGGCCCAGCTCCAAGAGACCCAGTACTTC
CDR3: CASSLAQLQETQYF

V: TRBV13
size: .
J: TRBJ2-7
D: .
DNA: TGTGCCAGCAGCTTAGAAAAGGGGCGAAACGAGCAGTACTTC
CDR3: CASSLEKGRNEQYF

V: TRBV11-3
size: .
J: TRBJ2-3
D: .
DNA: TGTACCAGCAGCTACGCCAGCACAGATACGCAGTATTTT
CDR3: CTSSYASTDTQYF

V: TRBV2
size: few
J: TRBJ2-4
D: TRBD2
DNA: TGTGCCAGCAGTGTTGGACTAGTGGACATTCAGTACTTC
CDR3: CASSVGLVDIQYF

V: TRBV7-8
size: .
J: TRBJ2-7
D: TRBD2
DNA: TGTGCCAGCAGCTTAGGGGAGGGGTTCTACGAGCAGTACTTC
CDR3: CASSLGEGFYEQYF

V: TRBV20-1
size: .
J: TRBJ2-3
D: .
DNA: TGCAGTGCTAGAGTCGACAGTGATACGCAGTATTTT
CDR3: CSARVDSDTQYF

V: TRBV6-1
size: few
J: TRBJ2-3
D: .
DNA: TGTGCCAGCAGTGAAGGACTTCTCACAGATACGCAGTATTTT
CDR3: CASSEGLLTDTQYF

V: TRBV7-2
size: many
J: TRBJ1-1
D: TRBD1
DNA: TGTGCCATCTTTACTGGGACAGGGAGGACTGAAGCTTTCTTT
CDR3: CAIFTGTGRTEAFF

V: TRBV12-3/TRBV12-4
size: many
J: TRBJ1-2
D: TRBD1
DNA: TGTGCCAGCACCACGGGCCCCAGGGGGAAAGGCTACACCTTC
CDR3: CASTTGPRGKGYTF

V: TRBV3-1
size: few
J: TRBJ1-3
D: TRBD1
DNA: TGTGCCAGCAGGCGACAGGGCAGAGGCGACACCATATATTTT
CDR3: CASRRQGRGDTIYF

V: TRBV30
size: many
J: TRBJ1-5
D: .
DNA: TGTGCCTGGAGTGGTAGTAGCAATCAGCCCCAGCATTTT
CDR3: CAWSGSSNQPQHF

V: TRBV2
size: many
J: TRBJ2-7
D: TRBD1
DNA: TGTGCCAGCAGGGGACAGGGCTACGAGCAGTACTTC
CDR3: CASRGQGYEQYF

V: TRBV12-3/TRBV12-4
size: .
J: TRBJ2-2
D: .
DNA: TGTGCCAGCAGTTATCGGGGCCTCTTCCGAGGCACCGGGGAGCTGTTTTTT
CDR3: CASSYRGLFRGTGELFF

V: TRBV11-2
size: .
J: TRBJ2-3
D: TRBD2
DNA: TGTGCCAGCAGCTGGGGGCAATCTAGCGGGGGGTTCCCAGATACGCAGTATTTT
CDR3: CASSWGQSSGGFPDTQYF

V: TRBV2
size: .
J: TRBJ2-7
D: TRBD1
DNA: TGTGCCAGCATTCCAAAGGACAGGGCTGGCAACGAGCAGTACTTC
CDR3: CASIPKDRAGNEQYF

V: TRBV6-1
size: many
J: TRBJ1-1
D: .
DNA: TGTGCCAGCAGTGAAGCTGTGAACACTGAAGCTTTCTTT
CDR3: CASSEAVNTEAFF

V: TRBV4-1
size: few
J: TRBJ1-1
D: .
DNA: TGCGCCAGCAGCCAAGATTTTTTTCAGGGGCCCATGAACACTGAAGCTTTCTTT
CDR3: CASSQDFFQGPMNTEAFF

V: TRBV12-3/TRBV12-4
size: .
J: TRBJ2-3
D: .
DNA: TGTGCCAGCACCTACAGAGGAGATACGCAGTATTTT
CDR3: CASTYRGDTQYF

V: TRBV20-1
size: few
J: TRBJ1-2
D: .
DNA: TGCAGTGCCCCGACACAGACCTATGGCTACACCTTC
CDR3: CSAPTQTYGYTF

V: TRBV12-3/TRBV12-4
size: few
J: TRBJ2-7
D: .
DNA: TGTGCCAGCAGTTGGACAGCCCAGGATTTCAAGCAGTACTTC
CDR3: CASSWTAQDFKQYF

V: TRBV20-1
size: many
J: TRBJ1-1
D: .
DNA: TGCAGTGCTAGAGATCGGGAGGGTTTGAACACTGAAGCTTTCTTT
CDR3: CSARDREGLNTEAFF

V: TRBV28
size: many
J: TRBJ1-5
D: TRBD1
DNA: TGTGCCAGCAGTTGGACAGGCTTCAATCAGCCCCAGCATTTT
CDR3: CASSWTGFNQPQHF

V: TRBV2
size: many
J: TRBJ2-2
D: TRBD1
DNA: TGTGCCATCTTAACCGGGACAGGGGGTAGCACCGGGGAGCTGTTTTTT
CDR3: CAILTGTGGSTGELFF

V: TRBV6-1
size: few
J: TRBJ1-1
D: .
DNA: TGTGCCAGCACCATAAACCCAGGGCCAGCTTTCTTT
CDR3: CASTINPGPAFF

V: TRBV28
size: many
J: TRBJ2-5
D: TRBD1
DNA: TGTGCCAGCAGCCGGGACAGGTGGGCAGAGACCCAGTACTTC
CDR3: CASSRDRWAETQYF

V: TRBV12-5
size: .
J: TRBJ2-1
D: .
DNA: TGTGCTAGTGGTTTGGTACTTGCTGAGCAGTTCTTC
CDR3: CASGLVLAEQFF

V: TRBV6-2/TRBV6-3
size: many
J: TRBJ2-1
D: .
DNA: TGTGCCAGCAGTCCCCTACTTTACAATGAGCAGTTCTTC
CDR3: CASSPLLYNEQFF

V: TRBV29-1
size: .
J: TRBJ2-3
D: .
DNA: TGCAGCGTTGAAGATTGGTCGGGGAGGGGGACAGATACGCAGTATTTT
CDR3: CSVEDWSGRGTDTQYF

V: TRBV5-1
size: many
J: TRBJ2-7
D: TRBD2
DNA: TGCGCCAGCAGCTTGGGCGGGAGGGTCTACGAGCAGTACTTC
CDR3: CASSLGGRVYEQYF

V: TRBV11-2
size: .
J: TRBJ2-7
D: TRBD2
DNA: TGTGCCAGCAGCCAGACCGGGACTAGCGGGAGGGGTGAGCAGTACTTC
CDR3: CASSQTGTSGRGEQYF

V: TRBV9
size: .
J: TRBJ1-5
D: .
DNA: TGTGCCAGCAGCGTAGGGTTGGCCAATCAGCCCCAGCATTTT
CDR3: CASSVGLANQPQHF

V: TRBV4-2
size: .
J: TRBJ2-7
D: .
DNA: TGTGCCAGCAGCCAAGATCAGGTCTTTACCGGGTTCGAGCAGTACTTC
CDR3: CASSQDQVFTGFEQYF

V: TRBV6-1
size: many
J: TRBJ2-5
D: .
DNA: TGTGCCAGCAGTCTTCTGGGGGCCGTCCAAGAGACCCAGTACTTC
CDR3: CASSLLGAVQETQYF

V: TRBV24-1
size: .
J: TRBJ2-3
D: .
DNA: TGTGCCACCAGTAGGGACGCAGATACGCAGTATTTT
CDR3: CATSRDADTQYF

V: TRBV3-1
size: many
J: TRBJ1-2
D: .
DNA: TGTGCCAGCAGCCAAGGACAGAACTATGGCTACACCTTC
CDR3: CASSQGQNYGYTF

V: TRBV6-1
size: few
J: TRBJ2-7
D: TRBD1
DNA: TGTGCCAGCAGTCCCTTTAAGGGGGCGCTTTACGAGCAGTACTTC
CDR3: CASSPFKGALYEQYF

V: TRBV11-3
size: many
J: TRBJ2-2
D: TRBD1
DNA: TGTGCCAGCAGCTATTCGACAGGGAAGGCCGGGGAGCTGTTTTTT
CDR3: CASSYSTGKAGELFF

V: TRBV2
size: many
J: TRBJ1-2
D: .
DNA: TGTGCCAGCAGCCGACAAGGGACGCCGAATGGCTACACCTTC
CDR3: CASSRQGTPNGYTF

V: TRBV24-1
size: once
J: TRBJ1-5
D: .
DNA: TGTGCCACCAGTGCCGGGGGCGGCAATCAGCCCCAGCATTTT
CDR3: CATSAGGGNQPQHF

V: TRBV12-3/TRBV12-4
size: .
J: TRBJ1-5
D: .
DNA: TGTGCCAGCAGTGCCGTTGGTTACAATCAGCCCCAGCATTTT
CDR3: CASSAVGYNQPQHF